Each of the 27 T cell receptor beta chains below was sequenced from the same sample in a study of T cell repertoires in cytomegalovirus infection. TCRdb re-analysed the reads in MiXCR, keeping a single row per CDR3 protein. Among around 630,000 distinct CDR3 sequences, around 24% were seen once, and the ten largest hold around 7.6%. The sequenced sample consisted of CD8+ T cells from PBMCs. The receptors here all came from a human donor in good health (CMV status not recorded). Some clones in this sample may be carry-over from other donors' samples.

The V gene is TRBV29-1, the J gene TRBJ2-3; 11 bases map to TRBD2. The CDR3 runs 15 residues. V shed 4 bases and J 2 bases; nucleotides not matched to a gene: 5. Germline V gene lookup returns CDR1 SQVTM and CDR2 ANQGSEA. Here the CDR3 reads CSVGGTSGSTDTQYF. The CDR3 DNA reads as TGCAGCGTTGGCGGGACTAGCGGCTCCACAGATACGCAGTATTTT.

The gene calls are TRBV29-1 and TRBJ2-3; 7 positions agree with TRBD1. V shed 8 bases and J 4 bases; nucleotides not matched to a gene: 3. The germline gives CDR1 SQVTM, CDR2 ANQGSEA. The CDR3 is 11 amino acids. This chain's CDR3 is CSHGQADTQYF. The CDR3 coding sequence is TGCAGCCATGGACAGGCAGATACGCAGTATTTT.

J is TRBJ1-5 and V is TRBV10-3, with a tentative D call TRBD1 (5 bases). Germline CDR1 reads ENHRY; CDR2 reads SYGVKD. The CDR3 totals 15 residues. Trimming cost V 0 bases and J 6 bases, with 12 bases left between them. For the CDR3, the DNA is TGTGCCATCAGTGAGTCGCATGAAACAGGTCAGCCCCAGCATTTT. Translation gives CAISESHETGQPQHF.

In its sample, this clonotype was seen a few times. The V call is TRBV19, the J call TRBJ2-3; TRBD2 matches at 12 bases. In germline, CDR1 is LNHDA, CDR2 SQIVND (reference sequence). V dropped 5 bases and J dropped 5; count of bases not matched to a gene: 11. This CDR3 is 17 amino acids long. DNA for the CDR3: TGTGCCAGTAGTCTAAGGACTAGCGGGGCCCTGGGAGATACGCAGTATTTT. Translation gives CASSLRTSGALGDTQYF.

This clonotype was seen a few times. The rearrangement uses TRBV28 and TRBJ2-3, with TRBD2 as a possible D gene (5 bases). Germline assignment: CDR1 MDHEN and CDR2 SYDVKM. V lost 2 bases and J lost 4, with 16 bases in between. This CDR3 spans 16 amino acids. CDR3: CASSLLVIEEADTQYF. Here the CDR3 DNA reads TGTGCCAGCAGTTTACTCGTCATTGAGGAGGCAGATACGCAGTATTTT.

This clonotype was recorded at least ten times. This chain connects TRBV19 to TRBJ1-5, with TRBD1 matching over 10 bases. The germline V gene encodes CDR1 LNHDA and CDR2 SQIVND (reference sequence). With 4 bases clipped from V and 4 bases from J, the junction kept 4 bases outside the gene matches. The CDR3 loop spans 15 amino acids. This chain's CDR3 is CASSTPDRGNQPQHF. The CDR3 bases are TGTGCCAGTAGTACCCCGGACAGGGGGAATCAGCCCCAGCATTTT.

This clonotype was seen ten or more times. The J gene is TRBJ2-7, the V gene TRBV7-4; weak D call: TRBD1 (6 bases). The CDR3 totals 16 residues. Trimming shortened V by 5 bases and J by 0 bases, and 17 bases separated the two germline ends. Looked up from germline, CDR1 is SGHVT and CDR2 is SQSDAQ. This CDR3 is CASSLGAGESSYEQYV. The CDR3 region has the DNA TGTGCCAGCAGCCTAGGGGCAGGGGAAAGCTCCTACGAGCAGTACGTC.

This chain connects TRBV24-1 to TRBJ2-5, with D perhaps TRBD1 (6 bases). Trimming left V 6 bases short and J 3 bases short, with 10 bases between. The CDR3 has 13 residues. Germline CDR1 reads KGHDR; CDR2 reads SFDVKD. The CDR3 here is CATSRGTEETQYF. In DNA, the CDR3 is TGTGCCACCAGTAGGGGGACGGAAGAGACCCAGTACTTC.

The rearrangement links TRBV6-5 to TRBJ2-7; 9 bases fit TRBD1. CDR3 length equals 13 residues. The germline V gene has CDR1 MNHEY and CDR2 SVGAGI. V gave up 5 bases and J gave up 5 bases; unmatched junction bases: 4. The CDR3 spells CASSPGTGHEQYF. The CDR3 nucleotides are TGTGCCAGCAGTCCCGGGACAGGGCACGAGCAGTACTTC.

The chain uses TRBV18 and TRBJ2-1, with D uncertain. V lost 3 bases, J lost 2 bases, and 11 bases lay in between. This CDR3 region has 15 residues. Per germline, CDR1 KGHSH and CDR2 LQKENI. The CDR3 reads CASSPSGTPYNEQFF. For the CDR3, the DNA is TGTGCCAGCTCACCGTCAGGAACTCCCTACAATGAGCAGTTCTTC.

The chain uses TRBV20-1 and TRBJ1-5; D possibly corresponds to TRBD1 (5 bases). The V gene's germline CDR1 is DFQATT and CDR2 SNEGSKA (reference sequence). The germline V and J ends were trimmed by 5 bases and 1 base, with 12 bases remaining between them. This CDR3 spans 14 amino acids. CDR3 nucleotides: TGCAGTGCTGATTCAGGGATGAGCAATCAGCCCCAGCATTTT. This sequence encodes CSADSGMSNQPQHF.

This chain joins TRBV7-8 and TRBJ2-5; D not resolved. From germline, CDR1 is SGHVS and CDR2 FQNEAQ. Trimming left V 2 bases short and J 0 bases short, with 7 bases between. This CDR3 spans 14 amino acids. CDR3 residues: CASSLHWNQETQYF. In DNA, the CDR3 is TGTGCCAGCAGCTTACATTGGAACCAAGAGACCCAGTACTTC. The full variable domain, its missing parts supplied by reference TRBV7-8 and TRBJ2-5, is GAGVSQSPRYKVAKRGQDVALRCDPISGHVSLFWYQQALGQGPEFLTYFQNEAQLDKSGLPSDRFFAERPEGSVSTLKIQRTQQEDSAVYLCASSLHWNQETQYFGPGTRLLVL.

This clonotype was observed a few times. The rearrangement joins TRBV7-2 to TRBJ2-3, with 13 positions matching TRBD2. CDR1 is SGHTA, CDR2 FQGNSA, per germline. J lost 6 bases, V lost 2 bases, and 5 bases had no gene match. The CDR3 is made up of 16 amino acids. The CDR3 sequence is CASSLTSGGAWDTQYF. The CDR3 coding sequence is TGTGCCAGCAGCTTAACTAGCGGGGGGGCCTGGGATACGCAGTATTTT.

V gene TRBV14 combines with J gene TRBJ2-3; D perhaps matches TRBD2 (5 bases). CDR3 length equals 15 residues. Germline V gene lookup returns CDR1 SGHDN and CDR2 FVKESK. With 4 bases removed from V and 0 bases from J, the gap between germline ends came to 11 bases. CDR3 nucleotides: TGTGCCAGCAGCCCCCGGACTTCCAGCACAGATACGCAGTATTTT. Translating it yields CASSPRTSSTDTQYF.

The CDR3 loop is CSAKGTANYEQYV. The DNA of the CDR3 is TGCAGTGCTAAGGGGACAGCGAACTACGAGCAGTACGTC. The chain recombines TRBV20-1 with TRBJ2-7; TRBD1 matches 7 bases. The CDR3 length is 13 residues. Per the germline V gene, CDR1 is DFQATT and CDR2 is SNEGSKA (reference sequence). V lost 4 bases, J lost 3 bases, and 6 bases stayed unmatched.

There are a few counts of this clonotype. The rearrangement uses TRBV29-1 and TRBJ2-1, with D possibly TRBD1 on 5 matching bases. This CDR3 has 13 amino acids. The germline gives CDR1 SQVTM, CDR2 ANQGSEA. Trimming removed 4 bases at V and 2 bases at J, with 9 bases between. CDR3 amino acids: CSVAGSTYNEQFF. CDR3 nucleotide sequence: TGCAGCGTTGCAGGGTCGACCTACAATGAGCAGTTCTTC.

This clonotype was seen only a few times. DNA for the CDR3: TGTGCCAGCAGTTTAACTAGCGGGGGGATTGTTGAGCAGTTCTTC. Translated: CASSLTSGGIVEQFF. The chain couples TRBV12-3 or TRBV12-4 to TRBJ2-1; 12 bases are a match to TRBD2. Trimming removed 2 bases from V and 9 bases from J; junction bases left unmatched: 5. The CDR3 spans 15 residues.

This clonotype was recorded at least ten times. This chain joins TRBV4-2 and TRBJ2-7, with D uncertain. V dropped 4 bases and J dropped 4 bases, with 20 bases sitting between them. The germline CDR1 and CDR2 sequences are LGHNA and YNFKEQ. The CDR3 sequence is 16 residues long. The CDR3 spells CASSRLPDFSDYEQYF. The CDR3 nucleotides read TGTGCCAGCAGCCGCCTGCCGGATTTTTCGGATTACGAGCAGTACTTC.

The chain couples TRBV2 to TRBJ2-7, with D tentatively TRBD1 (6 bases). This CDR3 comprises 16 residues. The germline CDR1 and CDR2 sequences are SNHLY and FYNNEI. V was clipped by 0 bases and J by 3 bases, with 15 bases between them. CDR3 loop: CASSEAARGPNYEQYV. The CDR3 nucleotides read TGTGCCAGCAGTGAAGCCGCCAGGGGTCCTAACTACGAGCAGTACGTC.

The V and J genes are TRBV19 and TRBJ2-1; D is possibly TRBD2 (5 bases). The CDR3 is made up of 15 amino acids. The germline V gene has CDR1 LNHDA and CDR2 SQIVND (reference sequence). Between the trimmed V and J ends, which lost 1 base and 6 bases, there was a span of 13 bases. CDR3 nucleotide sequence: TGTGCCAGTAGTATAGTAGAGGGTACCTGCAATGAGCAGTTCTTC. Amino acids: CASSIVEGTCNEQFF.

This chain uses TRBV7-9 with TRBJ1-2, with D maybe TRBD1 (5 bases). Germline V CDR1 and CDR2: SEHNR, FQNEAQ (reference sequence). The CDR3 has 15 residues. The V end was cut by 5 bases, the J end by 4 bases, with 17 bases between. CDR3 sequence (DNA): TGTGCCAGCAGCCATAATAAAGACAGAATCTATGGCTACACCTTC. Translated, it gives CASSHNKDRIYGYTF.

The chain carries TRBV6-2 or TRBV6-3 and TRBJ2-1; TRBD1 might be the D (5 bases). The germline V gene has CDR1 MNHEY and CDR2 SVGEGT. V was pared by 7 bases and J by 0 bases, with 13 bases between. CDR3 length: 15 amino acids. The DNA for the CDR3 is TGTGCCAGCACCTGGACACCAAGCTCCTACAATGAGCAGTTCTTC. It codes for CASTWTPSSYNEQFF.

The chain recombines TRBV20-1 with TRBJ1-4; tentative D call: TRBD1 (5 bases). CDR3 size: 15 residues. Germline-derived CDR1 and CDR2 are DFQATT and SNEGSKA (reference sequence). The V end was cut by 3 bases, the J end by 4 bases, with 15 bases between. CDR3 sequence reads: CSARGRADDNEKLFF. The CDR3 coding sequence is TGCAGTGCTAGGGGCAGGGCGGACGATAATGAAAAACTGTTTTTT.

Worth noting for this clonotype: This could be a read error, since a much larger clone is one nucleotide away. The chain is built from TRBV7-2 and TRBJ2-7; TRBD1 or TRBD2 may be the D gene (7 bases each). The V gene lost 4 bases and the J gene lost 3 bases, with 16 bases spanning the gap. Germline CDR1 SGHTA, CDR2 FQGNSA. The CDR3 covers 15 residues. Written as DNA, the CDR3 is TGTGCCAGCAGCTACGGACAGGCGGGGGTCTACGAGCAGTACGTC. It translates to CASSYGQAGVYEQYV.

The V call is TRBV7-3, the J call TRBJ2-6; no clear D. CDR1 SGHTA and CDR2 FQGTGA come from the germline V gene. CDR3 length: 14 amino acids. V gave up 5 bases and J gave up 3 bases, with 8 bases separating them. CDR3: CASSDLVGANVLTF. CDR3 in DNA: TGTGCCAGCAGCGACTTAGTTGGGGCCAACGTCCTGACTTTC.

This clonotype was seen only a few times. V gene TRBV29-1 combines with J gene TRBJ2-1; TRBD1 might be the D (6 bases). Germline CDR1 and CDR2: SQVTM and ANQGSEA. Trimming took off 4 bases at V and 7 bases at J, with 11 bases between the two ends. The CDR3 is 12 amino acids. CDR3 sequence: CSVGIRGNEQFF. For the CDR3, the DNA is TGCAGCGTTGGAATCAGGGGTAATGAGCAGTTCTTC.

The chain couples TRBV19 to TRBJ2-3; D ambiguous. The CDR3 runs to 11 residues. CDR1 and CDR2 from the germline V gene are LNHDA and SQIVND (reference sequence). V shed 6 bases and J shed 5 bases, with 6 bases lying between them. The CDR3 region has the DNA TGTGCCAGTAGGAAGCAAGATACGCAGTATTTT. Encoded protein: CASRKQDTQYF.